This T cell receptor (beta chain) comes out of a study of monozygotic twins with inflammatory bowel disease. CDR1 SGHRS and CDR2 YFSETQ come from the germline V gene. This CDR3 contains 16 residues. TCRdb reprocessed the 5' RACE reads; each CDR3 protein has one entry and no DNA is given. This sample's table reports approximately 400,000 distinct CDR3 sequences. The chain carries TRBV5-1 and TRBJ1-1; absent DNA, TCRdb's TRBD1 call cannot be checked. The sequence derives from a human donor with ulcerative colitis or Crohn's disease, or a healthy co-twin of an affected twin (not recorded which). Sequenced material: blood. This CDR3 is CASSQTGTGGGTEAFF.